These 16 T cell receptor beta chains came from one sample sequenced in a study of T cell responses to AZD1222 COVID-19 vaccine. The table came from immunoSEQ multiplex PCR; TCRdb's copy has only in-frame clones and leaves some out. This sample has about 130,000 clones; approximately 83% occur once, and the top ten carry roughly 1.6%. Sequencing used peripheral blood, obtained on day 0 of AZD1222 vaccination. The receptors shown here come from an adult in good health.

The chain employs TRBV9 and TRBJ2-2; no firm D call. Trimming took off 4 bases at V and 0 bases at J, with 13 bases between the two ends. Germline CDR1 is SGDLS and CDR2 is YYNGEE. The CDR3 is made up of 16 amino acids. CDR3 DNA sequence: TGTGCCAGCAGCCCGCGGCCAAGAACGAACACCGGGGAGCTGTTTTTT. As protein: CASSPRPRTNTGELFF.

V usage is TRBV11-3 and J usage is TRBJ1-2; 9 nucleotides match TRBD1. Germline loops: CDR1 SGHNT, CDR2 YENEEA. After removal of 4 bases from V and 1 base from J, the junction contained 1 base not matched to a gene. The CDR3 totals 14 residues. As DNA, the CDR3 is TGTGCCAGCAGCTGGACAGGGGTTAACTATGGCTACACCTTC. It specifies CASSWTGVNYGYTF. The full variable domain, with the rest looked up from reference TRBV11-3 and TRBJ1-2, is EAGVVQSPRYKIIEKKQPVAFWCNPISGHNTLYWYLQNLGQGPELLIRYENEEAVDDSQLPKDRFSAERLKGVDSTLKIQPAELGDSAVYLCASSWTGVNYGYTFGSGTRLTVV.

This rearrangement joins TRBV7-2 to TRBJ2-7; possibly TRBD1 for D (5 bases). Germline loops: CDR1 SGHTA, CDR2 FQGNSA. Between the trimmed V and J ends, which lost 4 bases and 4 bases, there was a span of 17 bases. The CDR3 spans 15 residues. In DNA form, the CDR3 reads TGTGCCAGCAGCTCCCCGAGCAGGGTCGGTTACGAGCAGTACTTC. Its protein is CASSSPSRVGYEQYF.

The CDR3 reads CSVGDGTGYEQYF. The CDR3, as DNA: TGCAGCGTTGGAGATGGGACGGGGTACGAGCAGTACTTC. The genes are TRBV29-1 and TRBJ2-7; D may be TRBD1 or TRBD2 (5 bases each). V was trimmed by 4 bases and J by 4 bases, leaving 14 bases between them. The CDR3 covers 13 residues. CDR1 and CDR2 (germline): SQVTM, ANQGSEA.

The V gene is TRBV5-1, the J gene TRBJ1-2; D is uncertain. Germline CDR1 and CDR2: SGHRS and YFSETQ. This CDR3 has 11 amino acids. V lost 10 bases and J lost 3, with 10 bases in between. The CDR3: CAPPRHYGYTF. CDR3 sequence (DNA): TGCGCCCCCCCTAGGCACTATGGCTACACCTTC.

The sample holds a few counts of this clone. V is TRBV7-9 and J is TRBJ2-1; D not certain. With 2 bases removed from V and 9 bases from J, the gap between germline ends came to 14 bases. CDR1 SEHNR and CDR2 FQNEAQ come from the germline V gene (reference sequence). The CDR3 covers 14 residues. In nucleotides, the CDR3 is TGTGCCAGCAGCTTATCCGCCGCGCCAACTGAGCAGTTCTTC. This sequence encodes CASSLSAAPTEQFF.

The V call is TRBV6-2 or TRBV6-3, the J call TRBJ2-2; 9 nucleotides align to TRBD2. The CDR3 has 17 residues. After removal of 0 bases from V and 2 bases from J, the junction contained 4 bases not matched to a gene. CDR1 is MNHEY and CDR2 is SVGEGT in the germline V gene. The CDR3 reads CASSYSRGRGNTGELFF. In nucleotides, the CDR3 is TGTGCCAGCAGTTACTCTCGCGGGAGGGGCAACACCGGGGAGCTGTTTTTT.

V is TRBV7-3 and J is TRBJ2-1; TRBD1 matches 9 bases. The CDR3 has 15 residues. Germline assignment: CDR1 SGHTA and CDR2 FQGTGA. Losses at the gene ends were 3 bases for V and 8 bases for J; bases not matched to a gene: 8. CDR3 sequence (DNA): TGTGCCAGCAGCTTTCGGGACAGGGCATGGGATGAGCAGTTCTTC. This gives the protein CASSFRDRAWDEQFF.

This clone was observed a handful of times. V usage is TRBV5-4 and J usage is TRBJ2-2; 9 positions agree with TRBD1. The trim removed 3 bases at V and 4 bases at J, leaving 7 bases unmatched. Germline CDR1 and CDR2: SGHNT and YYREEE (reference sequence). The length of the CDR3 is 16 residues. CDR3 nucleotides: TGTGCCAGCAGCTCCGGGACAGGGTCGGCCACCGGGGAGCTGTTTTTT. This gives the protein CASSSGTGSATGELFF.

The chain is built from TRBV6-2 or TRBV6-3 and TRBJ2-1; 10 bases are a match to TRBD2. J gave up 4 bases and V 5 bases, and 8 bases lay outside the gene matches. Per germline, CDR1 MNHEY and CDR2 SVGEGT. This CDR3 is built from 16 residues. The DNA of the CDR3 is TGTGCCAGCAGTGTACTGAGGACTAGCGGATACAATGAGCAGTTCTTC. Protein: CASSVLRTSGYNEQFF.

Worth noting for this clone: Relative to the germline gene, one junction end is altered; a read error may explain this. The chain links TRBV3-1 (or the pseudogene TRBV3-2) to TRBJ1-2; the match to TRBD1 covers 11 bases. The germline gives CDR1 LGHDT, CDR2 YNNKEL (reference sequence). CDR3 size: 14 residues. CDR3 DNA sequence: TGTGCCAGCAGCCTCGCCCCCGGACAGGGGGCTTCGATCTTC. This gives the protein CASSLAPGQGASIF.

The genes are TRBV12-5 and TRBJ1-5; the D is unclear. The V and J ends lost 2 bases and 13 bases respectively, with 15 bases between them. Germline assignment: CDR1 LGHNT and CDR2 FRNRAP. The CDR3 has 13 residues. CDR3 bases: TGTGCTAGTGGTTTGCTCACTCCCCGCGTACAGCATTTT. It codes for CASGLLTPRVQHF. Combining the CDR3 with reference TRBV12-5 and TRBJ1-5 gives the whole variable domain DARVTQTPRHKVTEMGQEVTMRCQPILGHNTVFWYRQTMMQGLELLAYFRNRAPLDDSGMPKDRFSAEMPDATLATLKIQPSEPRDSAVYFCASGLLTPRVQHFGDGTRLSIL.

The chain is built from TRBV6-5 and TRBJ1-2; D possibly corresponds to TRBD1 (5 bases). The CDR3 is made up of 16 amino acids. V was trimmed by 4 bases and J by 3 bases, leaving 18 bases between them. Germline CDR1 MNHEY, CDR2 SVGAGI. DNA of the CDR3: TGTGCCAGCAGTTCCTACTCGGGGCAGGGAGACTATGGCTACACCTTC. Residues: CASSSYSGQGDYGYTF.

V gene TRBV19 combines with J gene TRBJ1-2, with D perhaps TRBD1 (5 bases). This CDR3 is built from 14 residues. The ends were cut back, 1 base at V and 4 bases at J, with 10 bases in the middle. CDR1 is LNHDA, CDR2 SQIVND, per germline (reference sequence). DNA of the CDR3: TGTGCCAGTAGTATAGCGGGGGGAACCTATGGCTACACCTTC. Its protein is CASSIAGGTYGYTF.

Points on this clone: Mismatch with germline at one junction end may stem from a read error. CDR3 nucleotide sequence: TGTGCCAGCTCTCCACTCCAGGGAGTTGGGGGATCACCCCTCCACTTT. Translating it yields CASSPLQGVGGSPLHF. This sequence joins TRBV18 and TRBJ1-6; maybe TRBD1 (5 bases). The CDR3 length is 16 residues. Germline V CDR1 and CDR2: KGHSH, LQKENI.

This rearrangement joins TRBV5-1 to TRBJ2-5; possible D gene TRBD2, 5 bases. Germline CDR1 SGHRS, CDR2 YFSETQ. The CDR3 is 15 residues long. Trimming left V 5 bases short and J 3 bases short, with 17 bases between. CDR3 nucleotides: TGCGCCAGCAGTCCTCCTCCGGGGTTTGAAGAGACCCAGTACTTC. Amino acids: CASSPPPGFEETQYF.